The entry that follows covers one T cell receptor beta chain sequence. Its antigen specificity is not known. Base qualities are not provided; no much larger clone lies one nucleotide away. The sample belongs to a study of CD8 T cells in ankylosing spondylitis (TCRdb year 2017). A note on the overall study: The study profiled T cell receptor beta repertoires in healthy donors and ankylosing spondylitis patients to find disease-linked TCR variants. Samples of peripheral blood were taken, and for ankylosing spondylitis patients, synovial fluid was collected as well. In total, the full study cohort was made up of roughly 100 healthy donors and about two dozen ankylosing spondylitis patients. Study-level results and caveats: Some of the motif variants had been reported before in the synovial fluid and blood of reactive arthritis patients, a finding that suggests common disease-initiation mechanisms. In peripheral blood, the disease-linked clones were found at relatively low frequencies and had a CD8+ phenotype. The disease-linked clones were reported as significantly enriched in matched synovial fluid samples from ankylosing spondylitis patients. A TCR beta motif of about eight highly homologous amino acid variants appeared characteristic of blood from ankylosing spondylitis patients.

Sequenced using an Illumina HiSeq 2500. Quantitative 5'-RACE with molecular barcodes was used to prepare TCR beta libraries. Under the source paper's analysis protocol: A new computational method, built on a probabilistic model of VDJ rearrangement, was used to identify disease-linked TCR variants. The public reads were quality trimmed at Q25 with fastp and then assembled into clones with MiXCR by TCRdb, keeping productive beta chains. Each CDR3 protein appears once, grouped with its most common genes and DNA. The V and J calls were determined by TCRdb, not by the authors. This sample gives a few hundred thousand distinct CDR3 sequences in total; around 21% of them show up just once. About 4% of the sample is held by the ten biggest clonotypes. Counted from cysteine to phenylalanine, this CDR3 has 19 amino acids. Only the CDR3 DNA is retained, 57 bases long and in frame from the first base. The germline V gene (reference sequence) provides CDR1 MNHEY and CDR2 SMNVEV. Unmatched junction bases come to 21, with V trimmed by 5 bases and J by 4 bases.

This receptor was identified in a female donor with ankylosing spondylitis or in good health (not recorded which). The sample taken for sequencing was blood, either unsorted or a sorted T cell fraction (not recorded which). The V and J segments used are TRBV27 and TRBJ1-2; the central 8 bases match TRBD1. The CDR3 corresponds to CASSPLPGGGRSASYGYTF. The sequenced DNA: TGTGCCAGCAGTCCCCTGCCAGGGGGCGGACGCTCTGCTAGCTATGGCTACACCTTC.